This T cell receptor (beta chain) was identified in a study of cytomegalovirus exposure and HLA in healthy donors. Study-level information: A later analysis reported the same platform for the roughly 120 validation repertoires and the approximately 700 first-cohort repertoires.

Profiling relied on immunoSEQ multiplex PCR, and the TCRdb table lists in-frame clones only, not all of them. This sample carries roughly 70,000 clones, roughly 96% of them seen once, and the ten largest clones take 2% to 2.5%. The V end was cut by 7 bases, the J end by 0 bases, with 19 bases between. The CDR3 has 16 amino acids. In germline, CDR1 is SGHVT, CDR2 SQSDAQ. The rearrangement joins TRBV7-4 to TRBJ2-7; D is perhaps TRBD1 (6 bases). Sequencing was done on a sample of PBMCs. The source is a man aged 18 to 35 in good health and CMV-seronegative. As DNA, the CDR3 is TGTGCCAGCATCCAAACCTGGGACAAGAGCTCCTACGAGCAGTACTTC. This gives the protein CASIQTWDKSSYEQYF.